The subject of this entry is one T cell receptor (beta chain). The V end was cut by 6 bases, the J end by 4 bases, with 12 bases between. Germline V gene sequence: CDR1 SGHDN, CDR2 FVKESK. This CDR3 spans 14 amino acids. Seattle cases were enrolled at active infection and followed longitudinally. This record belongs to a study of blood T cell repertoires in COVID-19. Across the whole study: Sites across the United States, Italy and Spain contributed samples from acute and convalescent COVID-19.

Authors' methods: How many nucleated cells were present was estimated from reference gene primer amplification. Clones were sequenced by immunoSEQ multiplex PCR, and TCRdb holds only the in-frame ones, with some missing. The D gene and trimming were derived from the DNA, and the V and J assignments and clone size from that table. Here the sample spans roughly 68,000 clones, 90% being singletons. Sample: peripheral blood. The genes are TRBV14 and TRBJ2-2, with TRBD2 as a possible D gene (6 bases). The receptor was isolated from a man in his forties or fifties with COVID-19, enrolled during active disease. The CDR3 sequence: CASSRRAFTGELFF. The CDR3 DNA reads as TGTGCCAGCAGTAGGAGGGCGTTCACCGGGGAGCTGTTTTTT.